Reported below is one T cell receptor beta chain. Its matching antigen is unknown. The data were taken from a study of cytomegalovirus exposure and HLA in healthy donors. The study, taken as a whole, reports: In a later analysis, at a false discovery rate of 0.05, 16,951 TCR beta sequences matched HLA alleles.

The CDR3 loop spans 16 amino acids. V was clipped by 3 bases and J by 1 base; unmatched bases: 2. Germline CDR1 and CDR2: KGHSH and LQKENI. PCR was performed using 60 Vbeta and 13 Jbeta primers. TCRdb keeps only in-frame clones here, not all; method: immunoSEQ multiplex PCR. The table records about 110,000 clones, roughly 80% of them present only once. The chain uses TRBV18 and TRBJ1-5, with 11 bases identical to TRBD1. The clonotype originates from a man in his thirties or forties in good health and CMV-seropositive. The sequencing sample was made of PBMCs. CDR3 sequence reads: CASSPGQGASNQPQHF. CDR3 nucleotide sequence: TGTGCCAGCTCACCTGGACAGGGGGCGAGCAATCAGCCCCAGCATTTT.